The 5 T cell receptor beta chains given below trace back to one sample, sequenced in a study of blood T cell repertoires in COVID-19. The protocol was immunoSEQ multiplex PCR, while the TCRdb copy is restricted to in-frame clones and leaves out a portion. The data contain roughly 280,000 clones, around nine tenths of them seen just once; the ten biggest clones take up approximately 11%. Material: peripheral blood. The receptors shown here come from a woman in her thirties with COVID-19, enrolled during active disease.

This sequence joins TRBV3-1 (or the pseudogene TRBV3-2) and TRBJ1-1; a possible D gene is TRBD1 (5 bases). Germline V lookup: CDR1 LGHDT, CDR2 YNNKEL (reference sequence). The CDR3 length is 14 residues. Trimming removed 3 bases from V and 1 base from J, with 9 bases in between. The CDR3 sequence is CASSHGGENTEAFF. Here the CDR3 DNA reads TGTGCCAGCAGCCACGGGGGGGAGAACACTGAAGCTTTCTTT.

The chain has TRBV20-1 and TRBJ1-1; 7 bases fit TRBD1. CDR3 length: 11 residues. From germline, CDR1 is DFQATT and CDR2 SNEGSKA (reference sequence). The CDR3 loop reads CRGTVNTEAFF. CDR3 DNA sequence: TGCAGGGGGACAGTAAACACTGAAGCTTTCTTT.

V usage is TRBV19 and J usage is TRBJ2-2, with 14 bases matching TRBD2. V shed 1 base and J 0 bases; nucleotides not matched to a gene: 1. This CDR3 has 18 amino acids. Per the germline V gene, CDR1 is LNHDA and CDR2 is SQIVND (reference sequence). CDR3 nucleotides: TGTGCCAGTAGTATAGCGGGACTAGCGGGAGCGAACACCGGGGAGCTGTTTTTT. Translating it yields CASSIAGLAGANTGELFF.

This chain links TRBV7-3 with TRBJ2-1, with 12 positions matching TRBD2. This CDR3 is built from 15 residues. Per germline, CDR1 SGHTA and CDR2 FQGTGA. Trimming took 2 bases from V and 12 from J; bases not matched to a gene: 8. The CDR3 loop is CASSLLAGGPEGQFF. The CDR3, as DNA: TGTGCCAGCAGCTTACTAGCGGGAGGGCCGGAGGGGCAGTTCTTC.

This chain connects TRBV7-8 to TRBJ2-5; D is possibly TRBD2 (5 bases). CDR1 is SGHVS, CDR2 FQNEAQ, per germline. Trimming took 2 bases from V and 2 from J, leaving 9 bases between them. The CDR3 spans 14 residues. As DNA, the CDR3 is TGTGCCAGCAGCTTACGAGGGTATCAAGAGACCCAGTACTTC. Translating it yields CASSLRGYQETQYF.